The 21 T cell receptor beta chains below were found in one sample sequenced in a study of CD8 T cells in ankylosing spondylitis. TCRdb called the 5' RACE reads again in MiXCR, with one record for every CDR3 protein. This table holds around 330,000 distinct CDR3 sequences, approximately 10% found once. The sample was blood, either unsorted or a sorted T cell fraction (not recorded which). Source of these receptors: a female donor with ankylosing spondylitis or in good health (not recorded which).

This chain connects TRBV7-2 to TRBJ2-3, with D unresolved. The CDR3 contains 15 residues. Deletions cut 4 bases from V and 7 bases from J, with 18 bases between. The germline V gene has CDR1 SGHTA and CDR2 FQGNSA. The CDR3 sequence: CASSSAPTTTNTQYF. DNA of the CDR3: TGTGCCAGCAGCTCTGCCCCGACCACAACGAATACGCAGTATTTT.

This clonotype has just a few counts. This chain links TRBV30 with TRBJ2-1, with D possibly being TRBD1 (5 bases). There are 12 residues in the CDR3. V was pared by 0 bases and J by 10 bases, with 10 bases between. CDR1 GTSNPN and CDR2 SVGIG come from the germline V gene (reference sequence). CDR3 protein: CAWSVTVYEQFF. In DNA, the CDR3 is TGTGCCTGGAGTGTGACAGTATACGAGCAGTTCTTC.

The table lists this clonotype with many counts. The rearrangement uses TRBV7-2 and TRBJ2-1; D remains ambiguous. Trimming shortened V by 1 base and J by 4 bases, and 8 bases separated the two germline ends. The CDR3 loop spans 14 amino acids. In germline, CDR1 is SGHTA, CDR2 FQGNSA. The CDR3 here is CASSLDGSYNEQFF. The CDR3 region has the DNA TGTGCCAGCAGCTTAGATGGTAGTTACAATGAGCAGTTCTTC. The full variable domain, rest sourced from reference TRBV7-2 and TRBJ2-1, is GAGVSQSPSNKVTEKGKDVELRCDPISGHTALYWYRQSLGQGLEFLIYFQGNSAPDKSGLPSDRFSAERTGGSVSTLTIQRTQQEDSAVYLCASSLDGSYNEQFFGPGTRLTVL.

In regard to this clonotype: One base away lies a much larger clone, so this may be a sequencing read error. This chain joins TRBV5-1 and TRBJ1-1, with D hard to call. Trimming took off 4 bases at V and 5 bases at J, with 15 bases between the two ends. The CDR3 sequence is 14 residues long. CDR1 and CDR2 (germline): SGHRS, YFSETQ. In DNA, the CDR3 is TGCGCCAGCAGCCGCGACGGGTGGGAGACTGAAGCTTTCTTT. Its protein product is CASSRDGWETEAFF. Full variable domain (remainder filled in from reference TRBV5-1 and TRBJ1-1): KAGVTQTPRYLIKTRGQQVTLSCSPISGHRSVSWYQQTPGQGLQFLFEYFSETQRNKGNFPGRFSGRQFSNSRSEMNVSTLELGDSALYLCASSRDGWETEAFFGQGTRLTVV.

This clonotype was counted only a few times. This chain connects TRBV20-1 to TRBJ2-4; no clear D. Germline loops: CDR1 DFQATT, CDR2 SNEGSKA (reference sequence). The CDR3 runs 15 residues. Deletions cut 3 bases from V and 0 bases from J, with 12 bases between. CDR3 in amino acids: CSASEALVAKNIQYF. The CDR3 bases are TGCAGTGCTAGTGAGGCCCTCGTAGCCAAAAACATTCAGTACTTC.

Concerning this clonotype: This clone may be a read error of a much larger clone one base away. The rearrangement uses TRBV6-2 or TRBV6-3 and TRBJ2-7; TRBD1 aligns across 7 bases. The germline V gene has CDR1 MNHEY and CDR2 SVGEGT. J was trimmed by 0 bases and V by 7 bases; bases with no gene match: 12. This CDR3 is built from 16 residues. This chain's CDR3 is CASTTSRDSTSYEQYF. The CDR3 DNA sequence: TGTGCCAGCACGACATCCCGGGACAGTACCTCCTACGAGCAGTACTTC.

This clonotype has ten or more counts. This rearrangement joins TRBV10-2 to TRBJ2-1, with 7 positions matching TRBD1. Germline CDR1 WSHSY, CDR2 SAAADI. The CDR3 runs to 15 residues. With V trimmed by 7 bases and J by 0 bases, 6 bases remained unmatched. The CDR3 protein is CASKEGASSYNEQFF. In nucleotides, the CDR3 is TGCGCCAGCAAAGAGGGGGCTAGCTCCTACAATGAGCAGTTCTTC.

This chain links TRBV20-1 with TRBJ2-4; no clear D. This CDR3 contains 13 residues. Germline CDR1 reads DFQATT; CDR2 reads SNEGSKA (reference sequence). Trimming shortened V by 2 bases and J by 0 bases, and 5 bases separated the two germline ends. CDR3 DNA sequence: TGCAGTGCTAGAAACTTAGCCAAAAACATTCAGTACTTC. Translated: CSARNLAKNIQYF.

This clonotype has just a few counts. V is TRBV15 and J is TRBJ2-1; 9 nucleotides align to TRBD1. The germline V gene encodes CDR1 LNHNV and CDR2 YYDKDF (reference sequence). V lost 0 bases, J lost 2 bases, and 8 bases stayed unmatched. This CDR3 spans 18 amino acids. CDR3 sequence reads: CATSRDLSGTGPYNEQFF. CDR3 bases: TGTGCCACCAGCAGAGATCTCTCCGGGACAGGGCCCTACAATGAGCAGTTCTTC.

As regards this clonotype: This may come from a read error, since a much larger clone is one base off. The chain combines TRBV20-1 with TRBJ2-3; 7 positions match TRBD2. The CDR3 length is 13 residues. Germline-derived CDR1 and CDR2 are DFQATT and SNEGSKA (reference sequence). This chain's CDR3 is CGVGLFLTDTQYF. The DNA of the CDR3 is TGCGGTGTGGGACTATTCCTCACAGATACGCAGTATTTT.

This clonotype was observed many times. V gene TRBV29-1 combines with J gene TRBJ2-5; 8 nucleotides agree with TRBD1. This CDR3 spans 12 amino acids. Germline CDR1 is SQVTM and CDR2 is ANQGSEA. The trim removed 7 bases at V and 3 bases at J, leaving 4 bases unmatched. The CDR3 sequence is CSADRGEETQYF. CDR3 bases: TGCAGCGCCGACAGGGGAGAAGAGACCCAGTACTTC.

Only a few counts were recorded for this clonotype. CDR3 residues: CSGFNRYNNEQYF. CDR3 coding DNA: TGCAGCGGGTTCAACAGGTATAACAACGAGCAGTACTTC. The chain combines TRBV20-1 with TRBJ2-7, with D perhaps matching TRBD1 (5 bases). This CDR3 comprises 13 residues. Germline V gene lookup returns CDR1 DFQATT and CDR2 SNEGSKA (reference sequence).

There are many counts of this clonotype. The chain is built from TRBV5-6 and TRBJ1-2; D perhaps matches TRBD1 (6 bases). The CDR3 extends over 16 amino acids. The V gene lost 4 bases and the J gene lost 2 bases, with 18 bases spanning the gap. Germline CDR1 reads SGHDT; CDR2 reads YYEEEE. Here the CDR3 DNA reads TGTGCCAGCAGCAAGACAGGACAACGGTCCAACTATGGCTACACCTTC. It translates to CASSKTGQRSNYGYTF.

On this clonotype itself: A much larger clone differs from this one at a single base, so this may be a read error. V and J are TRBV12-3 or TRBV12-4 and TRBJ2-1; D perhaps matches TRBD1 (5 bases). CDR3 length: 17 amino acids. Trimming removed 6 bases at V and 0 bases at J, with 18 bases between. Written as DNA, the CDR3 is TGTGCCAGCAGGATCCAAGGGGTTTTAAGCTCCTACAATGAGCAGTTCTTC. As protein: CASRIQGVLSSYNEQFF.

In regard to this clonotype: A much larger clone sits a single nucleotide away, making a read error possible. The chain carries TRBV24-1 and TRBJ2-5; a weak D match, TRBD1 (6 bases). Looked up from germline, CDR1 is KGHDR and CDR2 is SFDVKD. The CDR3 runs to 14 residues. V was clipped by 7 bases and J by 3 bases, with 14 bases between them. The CDR3 is CATSVAWTEETQYF. Here the CDR3 DNA reads TGTGCCACCAGCGTTGCCTGGACAGAAGAGACCCAGTACTTC.

This clonotype appeared many times. The chain recombines TRBV29-1 with TRBJ2-5, with D perhaps TRBD1 or TRBD2 (5 bases each). The germline V and J ends were trimmed by 3 bases and 5 bases, with 13 bases remaining between them. The CDR3 is 13 residues long. Germline-derived CDR1 and CDR2 are SQVTM and ANQGSEA. CDR3 bases: TGCAGCGTTGACCCCGGGGCCAGGGAGACCCAGTACTTC. Translating gives CSVDPGARETQYF.

There are many counts of this clonotype. The chain combines TRBV27 with TRBJ2-7; no firm D call. The CDR3 contains 16 residues. Germline V gene lookup returns CDR1 MNHEY and CDR2 SMNVEV (reference sequence). The V and J ends lost 2 bases and 3 bases respectively, with 17 bases between them. The CDR3 nucleotides are TGTGCCAGCAGTTTAGCCCCACAAGGAGTCAACTACGAGCAGTACTTC. Amino acids: CASSLAPQGVNYEQYF.

This clonotype was counted many times. The chain links TRBV5-6 to TRBJ2-1; D is undetermined. This CDR3 spans 15 amino acids. CDR1 and CDR2 from the germline V gene are SGHDT and YYEEEE. V lost 0 bases and J 1 base, leaving 8 bases between the germline ends. The CDR3 DNA reads TGTGCCAGCAGCTTGGTGAGAATATCCTACAATGAGCAGTTCTTC. Amino acid sequence: CASSLVRISYNEQFF.

This clonotype was observed at least ten times. V usage is TRBV9 and J usage is TRBJ2-1; D possibly matches TRBD1 or TRBD2 (5 bases each). Trimming shortened V by 4 bases and J by 0 bases, and 11 bases separated the two germline ends. The CDR3 has 15 residues. Germline values: CDR1 SGDLS, CDR2 YYNGEE. The CDR3: CASSPRGTSYNEQFF. Written as DNA, the CDR3 is TGTGCCAGCAGCCCCCGGGGCACCTCCTACAATGAGCAGTTCTTC.

Concerning this clonotype itself: This clone may be a read error of a much larger clone one base away. The chain joins TRBV20-1 to TRBJ2-5; 10 nucleotides align to TRBD2. The CDR3 is 16 amino acids. The germline V gene has CDR1 DFQATT and CDR2 SNEGSKA (reference sequence). CDR3 loop: CSASLASGRLQGTQYF. The CDR3 nucleotides are TGCAGTGCTAGTTTGGCTAGCGGGAGACTCCAAGGGACCCAGTACTTC.

This clonotype was seen at least ten times. The rearrangement uses TRBV24-1 and TRBJ2-7, with 12 bases that match TRBD1. The CDR3 runs to 17 residues. V gave up 4 bases and J gave up 7 bases; unmatched junction bases: 13. The germline V gene has CDR1 KGHDR and CDR2 SFDVKD. The CDR3 region has the DNA TGTGCCACCAGTGACCAGGCCGGGACAGGGGGCATATGGGAGCAGTACTTC. Its protein product is CATSDQAGTGGIWEQYF.